The 9 T cell receptor beta chains below were found in one sample sequenced in a study of blood T cell repertoires in COVID-19. Generated by immunoSEQ multiplex PCR, the TCRdb table keeps only in-frame clones and is missing some. There are 190,000 or so clones in the sample; roughly four fifths occur only once, and about 12% lies in the top ten. Sequences were obtained from PBMCs or T cells enriched from blood (not recorded which). The receptors shown here come from a man in his forties or fifties who had recovered from COVID-19.

The rearrangement joins TRBV19 to TRBJ2-3; 7 positions match TRBD2. CDR3 length: 16 residues. Germline CDR1 LNHDA, CDR2 SQIVND (reference sequence). J gave up 0 bases and V 4 bases, and 7 bases lay outside the gene matches. CDR3 sequence: CASSRLAELSTDTQYF. The CDR3 coding sequence is TGTGCCAGTAGTAGGCTAGCGGAGTTGAGCACAGATACGCAGTATTTT. Drawing the rest from reference TRBV19 and TRBJ2-3, the complete variable domain is DGGITQSPKYLFRKEGQNVTLSCEQNLNHDAMYWYRQDPGQGLRLIYYSQIVNDFQKGDIAEGYSVSREKKESFPLTVTSAQKNPTAFYLCASSRLAELSTDTQYFGPGTRLTVL.

J is TRBJ1-4 and V is TRBV4-2, with TRBD1 as a possible D gene (5 bases). The CDR3 totals 16 residues. CDR1 is LGHNA and CDR2 is YNFKEQ in the germline V gene. Trimming shortened V by 1 base and J by 4 bases, and 13 bases separated the two germline ends. The CDR3 nucleotides read TGTGCCAGCAGCCAAGCAAAGTCAGGGTATAATGAAAAACTGTTTTTT. Its translation: CASSQAKSGYNEKLFF.

This clone was counted only a few times. The V gene is TRBV10-1, the J gene TRBJ1-1, with TRBD1 matching 8 bases. CDR3 length: 14 amino acids. CDR1 is WNHNN and CDR2 is SYGVQD in the germline V gene (reference sequence). V lost 6 bases to trimming and J lost 3 bases; unmatched junction nucleotides: 6. The DNA for the CDR3 is TGCGCCAGCAGCGCGGGACAGGCGGACACTGAAGCTTTCTTT. This encodes CASSAGQADTEAFF.

This chain connects TRBV7-6 to TRBJ2-5; TRBD2 agrees at 10 bases. The CDR3 sequence is 16 residues long. Trimming cost V 7 bases and J 5 bases; bases outside gene matches: 13. Germline V gene lookup returns CDR1 SGHVS and CDR2 FNYEAQ. The CDR3 DNA sequence: TGTGCCAGCACCAAGGGTGCTAGCGGGAGTTTGGAGACCCAGTACTTC. It yields the protein CASTKGASGSLETQYF.

V and J are TRBV21-1 and TRBJ1-2; the D call TRBD1 from the table was never checked on the DNA. TRBV21-1 is a pseudogene locus. The CDR3 covers 15 residues. The CDR3 DNA reads as TGTGCCAGCAGCAAAGCGACAGGGAGAGGCTATGGCTACACCTTC. Translation gives CASSKATGRGYGYTF.

The chain recombines TRBV5-1 with TRBJ1-4, with a possible D match to TRBD1 (6 bases). V shed 4 bases and J shed 8 bases, with 15 bases lying between them. The CDR3 totals 14 residues. Germline values: CDR1 SGHRS, CDR2 YFSETQ. The CDR3 DNA sequence: TGCGCCAGCAGCCCGGGGAGCGGGGGCGAAAAACTGTTTTTT. This codes for CASSPGSGGEKLFF.

The rearrangement links TRBV6-5 to TRBJ2-2, with D perhaps matching TRBD2 (7 bases). The germline gives CDR1 MNHEY, CDR2 SVGAGI. V was trimmed by 3 bases and J by 6 bases, leaving 14 bases between them. The CDR3 runs to 15 residues. In DNA form, the CDR3 reads TGTGCCAGCAGTTATCATCGGGGGGCCCCCGGGGAGCTGTTTTTT. It is translated as CASSYHRGAPGELFF.

The CDR3 loop reads CASSLGEDEQFF. The CDR3 nucleotides are TGCGCCAGCAGCTTGGGGGAGGATGAGCAGTTCTTC. This chain joins TRBV5-1 and TRBJ2-1, with D possibly being TRBD2 (6 bases). V lost 0 bases to trimming and J lost 8 bases, with 6 bases between them. Germline lookup yields CDR1 SGHRS and CDR2 YFSETQ. This CDR3 region has 12 residues. Full variable domain (remainder filled in from reference TRBV5-1 and TRBJ2-1): KAGVTQTPRYLIKTRGQQVTLSCSPISGHRSVSWYQQTPGQGLQFLFEYFSETQRNKGNFPGRFSGRQFSNSRSEMNVSTLELGDSALYLCASSLGEDEQFFGPGTRLTVL.

This clone has only one observation. J is TRBJ2-1 and V is TRBV18; 10 nucleotides match TRBD2. Germline-derived CDR1 and CDR2 are KGHSH and LQKENI. V shed 3 bases and J 5 bases; nucleotides not matched to a gene: 7. This CDR3 has 16 amino acids. CDR3 residues: CASSPLAGVTNNEQFF. CDR3 bases: TGTGCCAGCTCACCCCTAGCGGGAGTCACCAACAATGAGCAGTTCTTC.